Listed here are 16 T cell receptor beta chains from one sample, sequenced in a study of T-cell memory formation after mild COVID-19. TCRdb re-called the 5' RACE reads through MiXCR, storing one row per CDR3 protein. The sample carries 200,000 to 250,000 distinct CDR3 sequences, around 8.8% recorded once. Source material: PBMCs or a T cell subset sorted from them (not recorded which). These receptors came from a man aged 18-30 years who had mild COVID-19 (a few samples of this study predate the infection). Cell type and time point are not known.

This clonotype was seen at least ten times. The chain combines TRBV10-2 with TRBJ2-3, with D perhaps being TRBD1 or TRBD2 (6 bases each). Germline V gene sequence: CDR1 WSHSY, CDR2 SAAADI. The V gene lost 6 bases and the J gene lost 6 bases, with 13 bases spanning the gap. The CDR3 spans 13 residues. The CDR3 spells CASSGGLVDTQYF. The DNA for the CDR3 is TGCGCCAGCAGCGGGGGCCTGGTTGATACGCAGTATTTT.

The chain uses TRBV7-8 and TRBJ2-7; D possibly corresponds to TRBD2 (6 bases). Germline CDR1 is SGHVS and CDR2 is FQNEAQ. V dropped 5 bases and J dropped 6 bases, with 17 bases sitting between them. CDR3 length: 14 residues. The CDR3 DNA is TGTGCCAGCAGCCCATCCGGGACTCCCCTCGAGCAGTACGTC. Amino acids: CASSPSGTPLEQYV.

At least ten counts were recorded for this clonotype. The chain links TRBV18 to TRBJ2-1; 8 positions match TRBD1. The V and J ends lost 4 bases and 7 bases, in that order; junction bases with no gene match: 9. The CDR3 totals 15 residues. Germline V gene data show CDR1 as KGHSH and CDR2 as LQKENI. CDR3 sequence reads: CASSLRETGVNEQFF. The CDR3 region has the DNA TGTGCCAGCTCACTGAGGGAGACAGGGGTAAATGAGCAGTTCTTC.

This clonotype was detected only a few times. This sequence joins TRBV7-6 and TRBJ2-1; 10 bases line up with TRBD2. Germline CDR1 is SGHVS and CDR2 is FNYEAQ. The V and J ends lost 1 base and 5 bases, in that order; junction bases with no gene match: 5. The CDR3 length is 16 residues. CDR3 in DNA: TGTGCCAGCAGCTTAGTCGGCCTAGCGGGGGACAATGAGCAGTTCTTC. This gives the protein CASSLVGLAGDNEQFF. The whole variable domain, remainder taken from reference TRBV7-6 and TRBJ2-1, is GAGVSQSPRYKVTKRGQDVALRCDPISGHVSLYWYRQALGQGPEFLTYFNYEAQQDKSGLPNDRFSAERPEGSISTLTIQRTEQRDSAMYRCASSLVGLAGDNEQFFGPGTRLTVL.

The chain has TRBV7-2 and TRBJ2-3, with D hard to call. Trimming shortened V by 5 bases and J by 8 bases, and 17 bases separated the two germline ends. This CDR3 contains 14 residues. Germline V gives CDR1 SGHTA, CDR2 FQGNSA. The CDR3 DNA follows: TGTGCCAGCAGCCCCAGCTTCGGCCGAGGTACGCAGTATTTT. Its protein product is CASSPSFGRGTQYF.

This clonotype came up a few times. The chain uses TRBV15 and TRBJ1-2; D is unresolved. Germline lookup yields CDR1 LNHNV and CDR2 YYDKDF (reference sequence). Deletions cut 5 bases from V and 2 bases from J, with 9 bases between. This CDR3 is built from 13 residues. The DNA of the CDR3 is TGTGCCACCAGCGGAAGACGGAACTATGGCTACACCTTC. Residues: CATSGRRNYGYTF.

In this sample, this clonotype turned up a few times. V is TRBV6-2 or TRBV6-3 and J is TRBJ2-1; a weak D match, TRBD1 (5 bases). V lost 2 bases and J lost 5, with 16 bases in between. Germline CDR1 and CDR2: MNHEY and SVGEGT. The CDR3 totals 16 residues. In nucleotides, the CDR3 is TGTGCCAGCAGTTACCCCCCACGGACACCGAACAATGAGCAGTTCTTC. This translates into CASSYPPRTPNNEQFF.

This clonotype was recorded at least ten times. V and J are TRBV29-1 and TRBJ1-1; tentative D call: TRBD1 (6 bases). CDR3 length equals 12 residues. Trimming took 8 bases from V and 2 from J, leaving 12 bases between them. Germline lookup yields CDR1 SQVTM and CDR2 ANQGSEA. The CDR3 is CSSGQSNTEAFF. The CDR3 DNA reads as TGCAGCTCAGGACAGAGTAACACTGAAGCTTTCTTT.

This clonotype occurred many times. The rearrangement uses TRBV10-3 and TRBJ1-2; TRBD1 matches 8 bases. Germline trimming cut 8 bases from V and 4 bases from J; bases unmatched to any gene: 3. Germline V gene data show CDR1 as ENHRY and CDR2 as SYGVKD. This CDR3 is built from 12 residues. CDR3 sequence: CAIGQGSYGYTF. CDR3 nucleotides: TGTGCCATCGGACAGGGATCCTATGGCTACACCTTC.

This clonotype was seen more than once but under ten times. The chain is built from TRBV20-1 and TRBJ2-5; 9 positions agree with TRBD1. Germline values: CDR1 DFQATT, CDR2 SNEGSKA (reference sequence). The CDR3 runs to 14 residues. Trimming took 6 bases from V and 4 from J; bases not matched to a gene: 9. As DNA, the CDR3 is TGCAGTGCAACGAGGACAGGGGTGGGAGAGACCCAGTACTTC. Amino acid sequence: CSATRTGVGETQYF.

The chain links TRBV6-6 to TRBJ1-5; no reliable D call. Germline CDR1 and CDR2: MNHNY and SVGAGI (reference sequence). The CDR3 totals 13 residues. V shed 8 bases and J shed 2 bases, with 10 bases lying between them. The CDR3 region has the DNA TGTGCCAGCGAACCACGGGGCAATCAGCCCCAGCATTTT. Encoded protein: CASEPRGNQPQHF.

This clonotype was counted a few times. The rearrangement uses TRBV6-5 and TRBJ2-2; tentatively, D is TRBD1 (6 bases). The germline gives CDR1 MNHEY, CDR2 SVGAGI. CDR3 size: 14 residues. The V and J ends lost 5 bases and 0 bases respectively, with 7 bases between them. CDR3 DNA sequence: TGTGCCAGCAGTCGGGACACGAACACCGGGGAGCTGTTTTTT. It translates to CASSRDTNTGELFF.

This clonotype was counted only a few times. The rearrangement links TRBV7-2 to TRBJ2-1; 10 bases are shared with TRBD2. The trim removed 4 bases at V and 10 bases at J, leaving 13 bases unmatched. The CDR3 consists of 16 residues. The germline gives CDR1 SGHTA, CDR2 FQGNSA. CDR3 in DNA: TGTGCCAGCAGCTCCCACCCTAGCGGGGGCCCGAGGGAGCAGTTCTTC. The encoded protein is CASSSHPSGGPREQFF. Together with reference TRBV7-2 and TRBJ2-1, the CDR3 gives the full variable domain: GAGVSQSPSNKVTEKGKDVELRCDPISGHTALYWYRQSLGQGLEFLIYFQGNSAPDKSGLPSDRFSAERTGGSVSTLTIQRTQQEDSAVYLCASSSHPSGGPREQFFGPGTRLTVL.

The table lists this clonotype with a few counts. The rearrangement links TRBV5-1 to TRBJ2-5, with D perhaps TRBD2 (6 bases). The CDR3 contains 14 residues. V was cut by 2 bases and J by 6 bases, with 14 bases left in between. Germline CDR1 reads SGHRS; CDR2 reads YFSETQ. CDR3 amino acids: CASSFGGELQTQYF. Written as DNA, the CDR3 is TGCGCCAGCAGCTTCGGCGGGGAGCTCCAGACCCAGTACTTC.

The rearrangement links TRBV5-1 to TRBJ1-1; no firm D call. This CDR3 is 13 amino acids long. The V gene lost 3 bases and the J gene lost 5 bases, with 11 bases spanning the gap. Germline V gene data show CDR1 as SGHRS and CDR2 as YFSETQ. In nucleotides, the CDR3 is TGCGCCAGCAGCTCAGGCCTAGAGACTGAAGCTTTCTTT. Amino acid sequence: CASSSGLETEAFF. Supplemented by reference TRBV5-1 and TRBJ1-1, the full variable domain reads KAGVTQTPRYLIKTRGQQVTLSCSPISGHRSVSWYQQTPGQGLQFLFEYFSETQRNKGNFPGRFSGRQFSNSRSEMNVSTLELGDSALYLCASSSGLETEAFFGQGTRLTVV.

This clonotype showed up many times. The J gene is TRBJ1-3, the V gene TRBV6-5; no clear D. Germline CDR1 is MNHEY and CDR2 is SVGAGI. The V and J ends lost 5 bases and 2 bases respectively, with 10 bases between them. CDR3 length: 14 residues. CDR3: CASSPPGAGNTIYF. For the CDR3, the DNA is TGTGCCAGCAGTCCCCCGGGTGCTGGAAACACCATATATTTT.